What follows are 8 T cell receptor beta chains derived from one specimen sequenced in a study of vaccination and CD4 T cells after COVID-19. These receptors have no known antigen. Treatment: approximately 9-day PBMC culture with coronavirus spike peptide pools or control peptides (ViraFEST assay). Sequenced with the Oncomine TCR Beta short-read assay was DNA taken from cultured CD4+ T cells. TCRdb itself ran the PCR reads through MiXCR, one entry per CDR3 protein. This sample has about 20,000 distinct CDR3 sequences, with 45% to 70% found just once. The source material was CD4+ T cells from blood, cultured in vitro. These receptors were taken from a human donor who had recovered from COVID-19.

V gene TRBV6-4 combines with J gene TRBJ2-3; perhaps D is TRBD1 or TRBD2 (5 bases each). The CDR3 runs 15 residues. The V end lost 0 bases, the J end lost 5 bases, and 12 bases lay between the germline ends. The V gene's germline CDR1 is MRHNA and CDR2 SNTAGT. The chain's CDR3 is CASSDSVRGRDTQYF. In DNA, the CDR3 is TGTGCCAGCAGTGACTCGGTTCGGGGCCGAGATACGCAGTATTTT.

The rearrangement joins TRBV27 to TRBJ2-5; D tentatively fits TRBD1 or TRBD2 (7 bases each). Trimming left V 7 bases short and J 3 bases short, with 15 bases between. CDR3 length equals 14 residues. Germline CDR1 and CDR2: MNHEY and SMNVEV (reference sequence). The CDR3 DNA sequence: TGTGCCAGCAACAAGGGGGCGGGAGAAGAGACCCAGTACTTC. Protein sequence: CASNKGAGEETQYF.

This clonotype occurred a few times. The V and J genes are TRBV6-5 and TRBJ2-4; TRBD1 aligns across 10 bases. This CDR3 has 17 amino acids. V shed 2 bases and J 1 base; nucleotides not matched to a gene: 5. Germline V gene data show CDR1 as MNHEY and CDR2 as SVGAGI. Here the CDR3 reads CASSYGGQGEAKNIQYF. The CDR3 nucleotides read TGTGCCAGCAGTTACGGCGGACAGGGGGAGGCCAAAAACATTCAGTACTTC.

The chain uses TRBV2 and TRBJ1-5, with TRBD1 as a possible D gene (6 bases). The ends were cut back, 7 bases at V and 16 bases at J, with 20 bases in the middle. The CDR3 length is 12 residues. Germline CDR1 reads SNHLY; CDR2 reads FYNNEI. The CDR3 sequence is CASKEAGGDLHF. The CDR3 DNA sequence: TGTGCCAGCAAGGAAGCGGGGGGCGATTTACATTTT. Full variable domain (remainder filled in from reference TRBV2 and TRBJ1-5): EPEVTQTPSHQVTQMGQEVILRCVPISNHLYFYWYRQILGQKVEFLVSFYNNEISEKSEIFDDQFSVERPDGSNFTLKIRSTKLEDSAMYFCASKEAGGDLHFGDGTRLSIL.

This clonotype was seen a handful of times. The CDR3 bases are TGTGCCAGCAGTGTCGGACTAGCGGGAGGAACAGATACGCAGTATTTT. This translates into CASSVGLAGGTDTQYF. The rearrangement uses TRBV6-4 and TRBJ2-3, with TRBD2 matching over 14 bases. V lost 4 bases to trimming and J lost 3 bases; unmatched junction nucleotides: 3. In germline, CDR1 is MRHNA, CDR2 SNTAGT. The CDR3 runs 16 residues.

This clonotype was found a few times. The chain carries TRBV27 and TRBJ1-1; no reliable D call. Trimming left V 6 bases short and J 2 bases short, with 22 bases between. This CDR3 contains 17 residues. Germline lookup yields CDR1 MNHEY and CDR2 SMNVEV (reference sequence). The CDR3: CASRALVGRKKNTEAFF. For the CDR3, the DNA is TGTGCCAGCAGGGCCCTCGTGGGTAGGAAGAAAAACACTGAAGCTTTCTTT.

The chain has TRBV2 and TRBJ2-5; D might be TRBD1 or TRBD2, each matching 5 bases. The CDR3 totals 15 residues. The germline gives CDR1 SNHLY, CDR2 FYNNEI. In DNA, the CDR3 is TGTGCGAGTCTAGAGAGGGGATCCAAGGGGGAGACCCAGTACTTC. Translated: CASLERGSKGETQYF.

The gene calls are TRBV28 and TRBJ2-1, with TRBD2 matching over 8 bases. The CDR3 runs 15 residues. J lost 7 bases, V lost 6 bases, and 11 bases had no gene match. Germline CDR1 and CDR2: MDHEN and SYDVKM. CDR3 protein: CASSPGSGGANEQFF. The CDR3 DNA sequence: TGTGCCAGCAGCCCCGGCTCCGGGGGGGCAAATGAGCAGTTCTTC.